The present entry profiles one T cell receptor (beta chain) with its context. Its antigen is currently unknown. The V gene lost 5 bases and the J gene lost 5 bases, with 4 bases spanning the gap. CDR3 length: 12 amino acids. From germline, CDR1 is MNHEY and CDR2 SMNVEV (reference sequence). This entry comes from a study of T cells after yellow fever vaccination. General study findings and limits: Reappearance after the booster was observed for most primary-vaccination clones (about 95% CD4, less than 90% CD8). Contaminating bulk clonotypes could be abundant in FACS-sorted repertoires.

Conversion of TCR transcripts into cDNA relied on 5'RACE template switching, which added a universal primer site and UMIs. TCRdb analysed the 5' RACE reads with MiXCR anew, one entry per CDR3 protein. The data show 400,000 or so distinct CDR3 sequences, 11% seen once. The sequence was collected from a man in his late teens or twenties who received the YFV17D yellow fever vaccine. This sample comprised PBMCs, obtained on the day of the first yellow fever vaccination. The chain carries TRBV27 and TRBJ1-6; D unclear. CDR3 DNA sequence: TGTGCCAGCAGTCCTCATAATTCACCCCTCCACTTT. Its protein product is CASSPHNSPLHF.